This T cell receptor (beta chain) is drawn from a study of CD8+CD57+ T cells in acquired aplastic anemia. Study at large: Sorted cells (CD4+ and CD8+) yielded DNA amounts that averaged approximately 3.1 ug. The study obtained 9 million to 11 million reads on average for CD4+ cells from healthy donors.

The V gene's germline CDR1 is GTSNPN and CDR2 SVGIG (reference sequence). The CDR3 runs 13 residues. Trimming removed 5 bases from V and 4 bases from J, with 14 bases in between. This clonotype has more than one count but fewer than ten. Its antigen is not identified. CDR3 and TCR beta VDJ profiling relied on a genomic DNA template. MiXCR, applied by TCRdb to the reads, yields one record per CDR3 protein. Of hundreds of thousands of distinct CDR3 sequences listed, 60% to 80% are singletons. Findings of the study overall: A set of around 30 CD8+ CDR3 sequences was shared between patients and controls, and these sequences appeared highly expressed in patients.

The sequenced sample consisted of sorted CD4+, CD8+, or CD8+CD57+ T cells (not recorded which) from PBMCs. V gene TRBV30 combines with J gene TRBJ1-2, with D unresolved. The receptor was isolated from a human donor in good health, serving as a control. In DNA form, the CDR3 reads TGTGCCTGGGGGGAACGGAACCTCTATGGCTACACCTTC. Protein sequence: CAWGERNLYGYTF.